Detailed here is one T cell receptor beta chain. This clonotype was picked up one time. Its antigen specificity is not known. The input lacks base qualities; no much larger clone sits a single base away. All donors were healthy Caucasians. The sample originates from a study of identical twins (TCRdb year 2016). For the wider study: To test whether fetal clonotypes persist, this study deep-sequenced TCR alpha and beta repertoires from monozygotic twins, from unrelated adults of various ages, and from cord blood. Replicate twin experiments were performed at different times using different library preparation protocols to rule out contamination.

Libraries were prepared through 5' RACE. Reads for this sample came from an Illumina HiSeq 2000. Template switching added a universal primer binding site, and the final cDNA carried a unique molecular identifier that allowed TCR cDNA molecules to be counted accurately. Specific primers in the conserved constant-segment region were used to synthesize first-strand cDNA for TCR alpha and beta chains. To control for contamination, every cDNA library was double barcoded, receiving both a SMART-Mk sample barcode and Illumina barcodes. TruSeq adapter sequences along with Illumina sample barcodes were introduced in two successive PCR steps. The Illumina HiSeq platform was used with custom primers to sequence TCR alpha and beta cDNA libraries. The authors' analysis ran thus. MiGEC processed the raw reads to extract unique molecular identifiers, while MiXCR was used to determine the CDR3 positions. For each individual, recombination models were inferred using an EM algorithm with the repgenHMM and IGoR tools. The analysis of shared clonotypes was done with the tcR package in R, with sharing normalized by the product of cloneset sizes. Out-of-frame nonproductive sequences were analyzed to study raw recombination free of thymic and clonal selection effects. The raw public reads went through TCRdb reprocessing: fastp at Q25, MiXCR clone calling, in-frame beta chains kept. Each CDR3 protein gets just one entry, which takes the most common genes and DNA from the rows behind it. TCRdb, not the authors, supplied the V and J calls. The sample table shows more than 1.5 million distinct CDR3 sequences, and about 30% are seen once. In total, the top ten clones hold roughly 0.3% of the sample.

General study outcomes and caveats: Out-of-frame TCR alpha sequences shared between twins showed an excess of low generation-probability sequences compared with coincidental sharing between unrelated individuals. Fewer insertions were carried by abundant cord blood beta clonotypes; a weaker similar trend was observed in young adult naive repertoires, while no such trend was observed in memory repertoires. Because the same donors could not be followed over many years, the conclusions relied on cross-sectional statistical analysis. Invariant T cells such as MAIT and iNKT could partly confound zero-insertion analyses, though diverse VJ usage argued against this for most clonotypes. Out-of-frame TCR alpha sharing in monozygotic twins was systematically underestimated by recombination models, whereas sharing between unrelated individuals was in agreement with the recombination models. The excess sharing between twins in beta out-of-frame sequences was weaker because fewer shared sequences reduced the signal-to-noise ratio.

Sequenced sample: cord blood. The source of this sequence is a newborn girl in good health.

The CDR3 is CASSPQGLAGVWNEQYF. The nucleotide sequence is given as TGTGCCAGTAGTCCACAGGGACTAGCGGGAGTTTGGAATGAGCAGTACTTC. This chain joins TRBV19 to TRBJ2-5; 14 central bases correspond to TRBD2. Its CDR3 holds 17 amino acids, cysteine through phenylalanine. Solely the CDR3 DNA is kept, with 51 bases framed from the first base. The germline V gene (reference sequence) sets CDR1 to LNHDA and CDR2 to SQIVND. Germline trimming: 5 bases from V, 11 bases from J; junction bases outside gene matches: 16.